This TCR beta chain was found in a study of early T cells in non-severe SARS-CoV-2 infection. Study overall: Sequencing of bulk RNA from unsorted whole blood was done, without chain pairing. Study observations and caveats: Matching results from VDJdb favored anti-spike CD8 responses, leaving private and CD4 specificities undetected.

This clonotype was seen ten or more times. Its antigen is not identified. Unique molecular identifier tags were affixed to discrete cDNA molecules. In TCRdb, the 5' RACE reads were re-called with MiXCR into one record per CDR3 protein. Of 45,000 to 55,000 distinct CDR3 sequences listed, about 6% are singletons. The germline V gene has CDR1 DFQATT and CDR2 SNEGSKA (reference sequence). Trimming took 5 bases from V and 5 from J, leaving 14 bases between them. The CDR3 is 13 residues long. The material sequenced was whole blood, taken at baseline. J is TRBJ2-3 and V is TRBV20-1, with D tentatively TRBD1 (6 bases). The TCR was taken from an adult who was a healthcare worker with PCR-confirmed SARS-CoV-2 infection or an uninfected control (not recorded which). The CDR3 here is CSAHTGTGDTQYF. DNA of the CDR3: TGCAGTGCTCATACAGGGACGGGAGATACGCAGTATTTT.